This paragraph covers one TCR beta chain sequence. The record originates from a study of blood T cell repertoires in COVID-19. At the level of the study: Sample material is recorded as cDNA or gDNA derived from T cells, B-cell-depleted T cells, or PBMCs.

The V gene's germline CDR1 is KGHDR and CDR2 SFDVKD. This CDR3 comprises 12 residues. V lost 3 bases and J lost 2, with 3 bases in between. Using immunoSEQ multiplex PCR, the repertoire was profiled, and TCRdb retains in-frame clones only, with some absent. Here the sample spans some 190,000 clones, approximately 89% being singletons. The V gene is TRBV24-1, the J gene TRBJ2-5; the D is unclear. This receptor was obtained from a woman in her sixties with acute or convalescent COVID-19. Sequencing was performed on peripheral blood. CDR3 bases: TGTGCCACCAGTGATACTCAAGAGACCCAGTACTTC. Translation: CATSDTQETQYF.